One sample yielded the 24 T cell receptor beta chains listed below, sequenced in a study of CD8 T cells in ankylosing spondylitis. TCRdb reprocessed the 5' RACE reads via MiXCR and lists one record per CDR3 protein. The sample carries 300,000 to 400,000 distinct CDR3 sequences, 20% to 25% recorded once. The sequencing sample was made of blood, either unsorted or a sorted T cell fraction (not recorded which). These receptors originate from a male donor with ankylosing spondylitis or in good health (not recorded which).

The gene calls are TRBV4-1 and TRBJ2-1, with 7 bases matching TRBD1. Trimming removed 1 base from V and 2 bases from J; junction bases left unmatched: 2. This CDR3 region has 15 residues. In germline, CDR1 is MGHRA, CDR2 YSYEKL. The CDR3 nucleotides read TGCGCCAGCAGCCAAGTACAGGGGCCCTACAATGAGCAGTTCTTC. It codes for CASSQVQGPYNEQFF.

The chain combines TRBV6-2 or TRBV6-3 with TRBJ2-7; D possibly matches TRBD1 or TRBD2 (5 bases each). The V gene lost 10 bases and the J gene lost 3 bases, with 13 bases spanning the gap. Per the germline V gene, CDR1 is MNHEY and CDR2 is SVGEGT. The length of the CDR3 is 12 residues. CDR3 sequence reads: CATSEGFYEQYF. CDR3 sequence (DNA): TGTGCCACCAGCGAGGGGTTCTACGAGCAGTACTTC.

The V call is TRBV28, the J call TRBJ2-3; TRBD2 matches at 13 bases. The CDR3 extends over 18 amino acids. Germline V CDR1 and CDR2: MDHEN, SYDVKM. After removal of 4 bases from V and 3 bases from J, the junction contained 10 bases not matched to a gene. The CDR3 coding sequence is TGTGCCAGCAGTTCCGTCCTCGGGACTAGCGGGGTAACAGATACGCAGTATTTT. It is translated as CASSSVLGTSGVTDTQYF.

This clonotype has more than one count but fewer than ten. The rearrangement joins TRBV5-6 to TRBJ2-5; D is uncertain. V shed 0 bases and J shed 0 bases, with 9 bases lying between them. Per the germline V gene, CDR1 is SGHDT and CDR2 is YYEEEE. The CDR3 runs 15 residues. The CDR3 here is CASSLGTAYQETQYF. Here the CDR3 DNA reads TGTGCCAGCAGCTTGGGCACGGCGTACCAAGAGACCCAGTACTTC.

Only a few counts were recorded for this clonotype. The rearrangement links TRBV10-3 to TRBJ2-3, with D tentatively TRBD2 (6 bases). Germline V lookup: CDR1 ENHRY, CDR2 SYGVKD. The CDR3 runs 17 residues. The V gene lost 0 bases and the J gene lost 0 bases, with 13 bases spanning the gap. CDR3 nucleotides: TGTGCCATCAGTGAGTCCGGGAGATTAACTAGCACAGATACGCAGTATTTT. It codes for CAISESGRLTSTDTQYF.

This clonotype appeared a few times. The chain has TRBV12-3 or TRBV12-4 and TRBJ2-3; TRBD1 aligns across 8 bases. The CDR3 covers 14 residues. Trimming cost V 7 bases and J 8 bases; bases outside gene matches: 11. Written as DNA, the CDR3 is TGTGCCAGCAATTTCGGGACAGGTTCTACTACGCAGTATTTT. Amino acids: CASNFGTGSTTQYF.

The chain links TRBV20-1 to TRBJ2-7; D unresolved. The CDR3 is 15 residues long. V lost 1 base and J lost 0, with 13 bases in between. CDR1 and CDR2 (germline): DFQATT, SNEGSKA (reference sequence). The CDR3 coding sequence is TGCAGTGCTAGAGGCCCCGATCTACCCTCCTACGAGCAGTACTTC. Translating it yields CSARGPDLPSYEQYF.

This clonotype was counted between two and nine times. The V call is TRBV2, the J call TRBJ2-7; 11 bases fit TRBD2. The germline V gene encodes CDR1 SNHLY and CDR2 FYNNEI. The CDR3 consists of 15 residues. The V and J ends lost 3 bases and 3 bases, in that order; junction bases with no gene match: 4. In DNA form, the CDR3 reads TGTGCCAGCAGTGATGCTAGCGGGGGGAACTACGAGCAGTACTTC. This gives the protein CASSDASGGNYEQYF.

This rearrangement joins TRBV5-5 to TRBJ2-7, with no clear D. CDR1 is SGHKS, CDR2 YYEKEE, per germline (reference sequence). This CDR3 is built from 16 residues. V lost 0 bases to trimming and J lost 3 bases, with 16 bases between them. CDR3 DNA: TGTGCCAGCAGCTTGGGGCAGCTTTCTACCTACTACGAGCAGTACTTC. It translates to CASSLGQLSTYYEQYF.

This sequence joins TRBV20-1 and TRBJ2-5; 7 bases line up with TRBD2. With 0 bases clipped from V and 3 bases from J, the junction kept 7 bases outside the gene matches. In germline, CDR1 is DFQATT, CDR2 SNEGSKA (reference sequence). The CDR3 totals 15 residues. The CDR3 here is CSARDRTSSEETQYF. The CDR3 bases are TGCAGTGCTAGAGATCGGACTAGTAGTGAAGAGACCCAGTACTTC.

This sequence joins TRBV5-1 and TRBJ2-7, with 12 bases matching TRBD1. After removal of 7 bases from V and 6 bases from J, the junction contained 8 bases not matched to a gene. CDR1 is SGHRS and CDR2 is YFSETQ in the germline V gene. This CDR3 contains 14 residues. The CDR3 is CASAMGQGAGEQYF. CDR3 DNA: TGCGCCAGCGCGATGGGACAGGGGGCTGGCGAGCAGTACTTC.

The chain has TRBV2 and TRBJ2-1, with TRBD2 matching over 9 bases. Germline assignment: CDR1 SNHLY and CDR2 FYNNEI. V lost 0 bases to trimming and J lost 8 bases; unmatched junction nucleotides: 14. CDR3 size: 18 residues. As DNA, the CDR3 is TGTGCCAGCAGTGAAGCGTACAGGGCGGCGGGGGGGCGGGATGAGCAGTTCTTC. Protein product: CASSEAYRAAGGRDEQFF. Together with reference TRBV2 and TRBJ2-1, the CDR3 gives the full variable domain: EPEVTQTPSHQVTQMGQEVILRCVPISNHLYFYWYRQILGQKVEFLVSFYNNEISEKSEIFDDQFSVERPDGSNFTLKIRSTKLEDSAMYFCASSEAYRAAGGRDEQFFGPGTRLTVL.

The chain is built from TRBV28 and TRBJ2-2; the D gene is possibly TRBD2 (6 bases). Trimming took off 7 bases at V and 5 bases at J, with 14 bases between the two ends. The CDR3 covers 14 residues. Looked up from germline, CDR1 is MDHEN and CDR2 is SYDVKM. CDR3 in DNA: TGTGCCAGCACTGGGACTGGATGGACCGGGGAGCTGTTTTTT. This translates into CASTGTGWTGELFF.

This clonotype was observed at least ten times. V is TRBV6-5 and J is TRBJ2-5; 12 positions match TRBD1. This CDR3 spans 14 amino acids. CDR1 is MNHEY and CDR2 is SVGAGI in the germline V gene. The V segment lost 4 bases and the J segment 9 bases; nucleotides outside the gene matches: 6. The CDR3 DNA is TGTGCCAGCAGTTTGGGACAGGGGGCATGGGCCCAGTACTTC. Encoded protein: CASSLGQGAWAQYF.

This clonotype has ten or more counts. V usage is TRBV7-9 and J usage is TRBJ1-5; TRBD1 might be the D (5 bases). The CDR3 extends over 16 amino acids. CDR1 and CDR2 (germline): SEHNR, FQNEAQ (reference sequence). V shed 6 bases and J shed 6 bases, with 21 bases lying between them. The CDR3 DNA sequence: TGTGCCAGCAGTTCCATGGAGGGGCCGGGCGGTCAGCCCCAGCATTTT. Encoded protein: CASSSMEGPGGQPQHF.

The rearrangement uses TRBV25-1 and TRBJ2-1; D not certain. Germline CDR1 and CDR2: MGHDK and SYGVNS. Between the trimmed V and J ends, which lost 0 bases and 6 bases, there was a span of 3 bases. The CDR3 is 12 residues long. Written as DNA, the CDR3 is TGTGCCAGCAGTGAATATAGCAATGAGCAGTTCTTC. This gives the protein CASSEYSNEQFF.

This clonotype was recorded a few times. The chain uses TRBV29-1 and TRBJ2-7; D remains unclear. The CDR3 consists of 12 residues. The ends were cut back, 6 bases at V and 4 bases at J, with 13 bases in the middle. Germline V lookup: CDR1 SQVTM, CDR2 ANQGSEA. This CDR3 is CSVFDGQYEQYF. CDR3 nucleotides: TGCAGCGTATTCGACGGGCAATACGAGCAGTACTTC.

V is TRBV18 and J is TRBJ2-1, with a tentative D call TRBD1 (5 bases). The CDR3 covers 12 residues. Trimming cost V 3 bases and J 6 bases, with 6 bases left between them. Germline-derived CDR1 and CDR2 are KGHSH and LQKENI. The CDR3 spells CASSPDSNEQFF. In DNA form, the CDR3 reads TGTGCCAGCTCACCCGACAGCAATGAGCAGTTCTTC. The variable domain in full, completed from reference TRBV18 and TRBJ2-1, reads NAGVMQNPRHLVRRRGQEARLRCSPMKGHSHVYWYRQLPEEGLKFMVYLQKENIIDESGMPKERFSAEFPKEGPSILRIQQVVRGDSAAYFCASSPDSNEQFFGPGTRLTVL.

The rearrangement joins TRBV4-1 to TRBJ2-3; D is perhaps TRBD1 or TRBD2 (6 bases each). V was cut by 0 bases and J by 0 bases, with 16 bases left in between. The CDR3 contains 18 residues. The germline gives CDR1 MGHRA, CDR2 YSYEKL. The CDR3 coding sequence is TGCGCCAGCAGCCAAGATCAGATCGGGGGCCCCAGCACAGATACGCAGTATTTT. This sequence encodes CASSQDQIGGPSTDTQYF.

This clonotype was seen only a few times. The chain recombines TRBV3-1 with TRBJ2-1; TRBD1 matches at 8 bases. This CDR3 contains 14 residues. Losses at the gene ends were 0 bases for V and 6 bases for J; bases not matched to a gene: 1. Per the germline V gene, CDR1 is LGHDT and CDR2 is YNNKEL (reference sequence). CDR3 in DNA: TGTGCCAGCAGCCAAGAAGGACAGGGCAATGAGCAGTTCTTC. Translation: CASSQEGQGNEQFF.

The chain uses TRBV11-2 and TRBJ2-5; D assignment may be TRBD1 or TRBD2 (6 bases each). Deletions cut 5 bases from V and 7 bases from J, with 14 bases between. This CDR3 is built from 13 residues. Looked up from germline, CDR1 is SGHAT and CDR2 is FQNNGV. CDR3 nucleotide sequence: TGTGCCAGCAGCCCGGAGGGGGTAGTGACCCAGTACTTC. Protein: CASSPEGVVTQYF. Drawing the rest from reference TRBV11-2 and TRBJ2-5, the complete variable domain is EAGVAQSPRYKIIEKRQSVAFWCNPISGHATLYWYQQILGQGPKLLIQFQNNGVVDDSQLPKDRFSAERLKGVDSTLKIQPAKLEDSAVYLCASSPEGVVTQYFGPGTRLLVL.

The chain is built from TRBV9 and TRBJ2-3; 9 bases fit TRBD2. Trimming at V came to 4 bases and at J to 6 bases, leaving 12 bases not matched to a gene. Looked up from germline, CDR1 is SGDLS and CDR2 is YYNGEE. This CDR3 is 16 amino acids long. The CDR3 spells CASSTWGGGAFDTQYF. The CDR3 bases are TGTGCCAGCAGCACTTGGGGCGGGGGGGCATTCGATACGCAGTATTTT.

V gene TRBV12-3 or TRBV12-4 combines with J gene TRBJ2-1, with 7 bases fitting TRBD1. CDR3 size: 13 residues. J was trimmed by 10 bases and V by 5 bases; bases with no gene match: 8. This CDR3 reads CASSAKGAGEQFF. Here the CDR3 DNA reads TGTGCCAGCAGTGCCAAGGGGGCAGGGGAGCAGTTCTTC.

The chain links TRBV3-1 to TRBJ2-3, with 9 nucleotides matching TRBD2. Trimming cost V 4 bases and J 0 bases; bases outside gene matches: 8. The CDR3 has 17 amino acids. The germline V gene encodes CDR1 LGHDT and CDR2 YNNKEL (reference sequence). The CDR3 loop reads CASSPSTSGISTDTQYF. Here the CDR3 DNA reads TGTGCCAGCAGCCCCTCGACTAGCGGTATAAGCACAGATACGCAGTATTTT.